These 6 T cell receptor beta chains came from one sample sequenced in a study of blood T cell repertoires in COVID-19. Sequencing used immunoSEQ multiplex PCR; TCRdb keeps in-frame clones, though not all of them. This table has 440,000 or so clones, 89% appearing once. Input material: peripheral blood. These receptors were obtained from a woman between 40 and 50 years old with COVID-19, enrolled during active disease.

CDR3 nucleotides: TGTGCCAGCAGTTTTACGGGGGGACCTTACGAGCAGTACTTC. Its protein is CASSFTGGPYEQYF. This chain links TRBV27 with TRBJ2-7; 7 nucleotides match TRBD2. Trimming at V came to 3 bases and at J to 4 bases, leaving 6 bases not matched to a gene. Germline values: CDR1 MNHEY, CDR2 SMNVEV (reference sequence). This CDR3 comprises 14 residues.

This clone was picked up one time. CDR3: CASSLRQATGELFF. CDR3 in DNA: TGCGCCAGCAGCCTGAGACAGGCTACCGGGGAGCTGTTTTTT. The rearrangement uses TRBV4-1 and TRBJ2-2, with D perhaps matching TRBD1 (6 bases). The CDR3 has 14 amino acids. Per germline, CDR1 MGHRA and CDR2 YSYEKL. With 4 bases removed from V and 5 bases from J, the gap between germline ends came to 11 bases.

The rearrangement joins TRBV6-5 to TRBJ2-7; the D gene is possibly TRBD1 (5 bases). The V end was cut by 4 bases, the J end by 0 bases, with 13 bases between. Germline V gene data show CDR1 as MNHEY and CDR2 as SVGAGI. The length of the CDR3 is 15 residues. This CDR3 is CASSSFGRGSYEQYF. CDR3 DNA sequence: TGTGCCAGCAGTTCCTTCGGTAGGGGCTCCTACGAGCAGTACTTC.

The chain has TRBV4-2 and TRBJ1-1; D uncertain. The CDR3 consists of 14 residues. Germline-derived CDR1 and CDR2 are LGHNA and YNFKEQ. The germline V and J ends were trimmed by 3 bases and 5 bases, with 13 bases remaining between them. The CDR3 spells CASSHGRRDTEAFF. The CDR3 nucleotides read TGTGCCAGCAGCCATGGGCGTCGAGATACTGAAGCTTTCTTT.

This clone was found once. The V call is TRBV19, the J call TRBJ1-1, with D possibly TRBD1 on 6 matching bases. Germline lookup yields CDR1 LNHDA and CDR2 SQIVND (reference sequence). This CDR3 spans 15 amino acids. V lost 5 bases and J lost 0, with 13 bases in between. The CDR3 DNA sequence: TGTGCCAGTAGTTCGGACAGAAAAATGAACACTGAAGCTTTCTTT. Amino acids: CASSSDRKMNTEAFF.

The V and J genes are TRBV19 and TRBJ2-7, with D possibly matching TRBD2 (5 bases). V was cut by 2 bases and J by 2 bases, with 22 bases left in between. Per germline, CDR1 LNHDA and CDR2 SQIVND (reference sequence). This CDR3 has 18 residues. The CDR3 sequence: CASSIKGSASGGPYEQYF. In DNA form, the CDR3 reads TGTGCCAGTAGTATAAAAGGGTCGGCGAGCGGCGGTCCCTACGAGCAGTACTTC.